This entry lists 24 T cell receptor beta chains sequenced from one sample in a study of identical twins. TCRdb reanalysed the 5' RACE reads using MiXCR and keeps one entry per CDR3 protein. In the table there are about 240,000 distinct CDR3 sequences, over 9.5% of which are singletons. Sample: memory T cells sorted from blood. These receptors all stem from a man aged 45-65 years in good health.

At least ten counts were recorded for this clonotype. The CDR3 coding sequence is TGCAGTGCCTCTTTACGTCGGGAGGGATATGAGCAGTTCTTC. This sequence encodes CSASLRREGYEQFF. This chain uses TRBV20-1 with TRBJ2-1; 8 bases map to TRBD2. V lost 6 bases and J lost 8; bases outside the gene matches: 12. Germline CDR1 reads DFQATT; CDR2 reads SNEGSKA (reference sequence). The length of the CDR3 is 14 residues.

This clonotype was recorded at least ten times. The CDR3 sequence: CSARDSGRIYNEQFF. CDR3 bases: TGCAGTGCTAGAGATAGCGGGAGGATATACAATGAGCAGTTCTTC. The chain is built from TRBV20-1 and TRBJ2-1, with 10 nucleotides matching TRBD2. V trimming: 0 bases; J trimming: 4 bases; junction bases outside the gene matches: 3. This CDR3 contains 15 residues. The germline V gene has CDR1 DFQATT and CDR2 SNEGSKA (reference sequence).

Many counts were recorded for this clonotype. CDR3 sequence (DNA): TGCAGTGCTAGAGCAGGACAGGGAAACTTCGGGCAGTACTTC. Its translation is CSARAGQGNFGQYF. V and J are TRBV20-1 and TRBJ2-7, with 8 bases matching TRBD1. V dropped 1 base and J dropped 9; count of bases not matched to a gene: 11. CDR1 is DFQATT and CDR2 is SNEGSKA in the germline V gene (reference sequence). The CDR3 is 14 residues long.

This clonotype appeared many times. The chain has TRBV4-2 and TRBJ2-1, with TRBD1 matching 7 bases. Trimming cost V 3 bases and J 12 bases; bases outside gene matches: 8. From germline, CDR1 is LGHNA and CDR2 YNFKEQ. The CDR3 is made up of 13 amino acids. This CDR3 reads CASSQATGERQFF. The CDR3 nucleotides are TGTGCCAGCAGCCAGGCCACAGGGGAAAGGCAGTTCTTC.

Many counts were recorded for this clonotype. The gene calls are TRBV7-9 and TRBJ2-1; D might be TRBD2 (6 bases). Trimming removed 0 bases at V and 9 bases at J, with 9 bases between. Looked up from germline, CDR1 is SEHNR and CDR2 is FQNEAQ (reference sequence). The CDR3 runs 13 residues. This CDR3 reads CASSLAGGVEQFF. For the CDR3, the DNA is TGTGCCAGCAGCTTAGCGGGAGGTGTTGAGCAGTTCTTC.

This clonotype has just a few counts. V usage is TRBV18 and J usage is TRBJ2-3; 14 bases fit TRBD2. V lost 1 base and J lost 5; bases outside the gene matches: 11. CDR1 is KGHSH and CDR2 is LQKENI in the germline V gene. There are 19 residues in the CDR3. The CDR3 DNA follows: TGTGCCAGCTCACCACTGACCGGGACTAGCGGGAGACGGGGAGATACGCAGTATTTT. It is translated as CASSPLTGTSGRRGDTQYF.

The table lists this clonotype with many counts. The chain joins TRBV5-1 to TRBJ2-4; TRBD2 agrees at 8 bases. The V segment lost 0 bases and the J segment 9 bases; nucleotides outside the gene matches: 14. Germline values: CDR1 SGHRS, CDR2 YFSETQ. This CDR3 has 17 residues. This chain's CDR3 is CASSLAGSAGGQSIQYF. The CDR3 coding sequence is TGCGCCAGCAGCTTGGCGGGGTCGGCGGGGGGTCAGAGCATTCAGTACTTC.

This clonotype was found many times. V gene TRBV28 combines with J gene TRBJ1-5, with D unclear. Trimming pared 3 bases from V and 0 bases from J, leaving 18 bases between. CDR3 length equals 18 residues. The germline CDR1 and CDR2 sequences are MDHEN and SYDVKM. CDR3 sequence (DNA): TGTGCCAGCAGTTTCCCCTCTCGTGGCGGGTCTAGCAATCAGCCCCAGCATTTT. Encoded protein: CASSFPSRGGSSNQPQHF.

Points on this clonotype: A much larger clone is a single base away; this may be a read error. The V gene is TRBV12-3 or TRBV12-4, the J gene TRBJ1-3; possible D gene TRBD1, 5 bases. CDR3 length equals 14 residues. The CDR3 protein is CASRTTDSGKTIYF. The CDR3 DNA is TGTGCCAGCAGAACGACAGACTCTGGAAAGACCATATATTTT.

The chain employs TRBV4-1 and TRBJ2-1; TRBD1 agrees at 7 bases. The CDR3 totals 17 residues. Germline-derived CDR1 and CDR2 are MGHRA and YSYEKL. Trimming at V came to 4 bases and at J to 7 bases, leaving 16 bases not matched to a gene. The CDR3 here is CASSRFTGTVLWNEQFF. The CDR3 DNA reads as TGCGCCAGCAGCCGATTTACCGGGACAGTCCTGTGGAATGAGCAGTTCTTC.

This clonotype turned up a few times. This chain uses TRBV20-1 with TRBJ1-1; D is perhaps TRBD1 (5 bases). The V end lost 5 bases, the J end lost 6 bases, and 16 bases lay between the germline ends. This CDR3 comprises 13 residues. In germline, CDR1 is DFQATT, CDR2 SNEGSKA (reference sequence). The CDR3 coding sequence is TGCAGTGCTCCTTACACCAGGGCTTCTGAAGCTTTCTTT. Its protein is CSAPYTRASEAFF.

V and J are TRBV14 and TRBJ2-1; D is possibly TRBD1 (5 bases). V gave up 4 bases and J gave up 9 bases, with 13 bases separating them. The CDR3 totals 13 residues. Germline V lookup: CDR1 SGHDN, CDR2 FVKESK. The CDR3 spells CASSPLGVIEQFF. CDR3 bases: TGTGCCAGCAGCCCCTTAGGGGTGATTGAGCAGTTCTTC.

This clonotype was detected many times. The genes are TRBV12-3 or TRBV12-4 and TRBJ2-1, with 9 positions matching TRBD1. This CDR3 has 14 amino acids. V lost 4 bases to trimming and J lost 7 bases; unmatched junction nucleotides: 5. The CDR3 loop is CASSSRTGVNEQFF. The DNA for the CDR3 is TGTGCCAGCAGTTCCAGGACAGGGGTGAATGAGCAGTTCTTC.

This clonotype was counted a few times. V gene TRBV6-6 combines with J gene TRBJ2-3, with a possible D match to TRBD2 (6 bases). Germline lookup yields CDR1 MNHNY and CDR2 SVGAGI (reference sequence). Trimming left V 7 bases short and J 5 bases short, with 13 bases between. The CDR3 runs to 13 residues. CDR3 protein: CASNTRGGDTQYF. The CDR3 DNA reads as TGTGCCAGCAACACTAGGGGAGGAGATACGCAGTATTTT.

Many counts were recorded for this clonotype. This chain joins TRBV25-1 and TRBJ2-1; 7 bases line up with TRBD2. Germline V gene sequence: CDR1 MGHDK, CDR2 SYGVNS. The junction had 5 bases not matched to a gene; V was cut back by 0 bases and J by 0 bases. This CDR3 contains 17 residues. CDR3: CASSEYWKRGSYNEQFF. The CDR3 DNA is TGTGCCAGCAGTGAATACTGGAAGCGGGGCTCCTACAATGAGCAGTTCTTC.

CDR3 sequence: CASSVTGYTEAFF. The DNA of the CDR3 is TGTGCCAGCAGCGTTACAGGGTACACTGAAGCTTTCTTT. The rearrangement uses TRBV7-2 and TRBJ1-1; D perhaps matches TRBD1 (6 bases). This CDR3 has 13 residues. CDR1 and CDR2 (germline): SGHTA, FQGNSA. V was pared by 5 bases and J by 3 bases, with 10 bases between.

V is TRBV7-6 and J is TRBJ2-5; D gene unclear. Germline V gene data show CDR1 as SGHVS and CDR2 as FNYEAQ. V lost 5 bases to trimming and J lost 3 bases, with 13 bases between them. The CDR3 totals 14 residues. In nucleotides, the CDR3 is TGTGCCAGCAGCCCCGGTACTACTAAAGAGACCCAGTACTTC. Translating it yields CASSPGTTKETQYF.

The sample holds many counts of this clonotype. The chain combines TRBV7-2 with TRBJ2-1; TRBD2 aligns across 12 bases. V trimming: 1 base; J trimming: 14 bases; junction bases outside the gene matches: 0. Germline-derived CDR1 and CDR2 are SGHTA and FQGNSA. CDR3 size: 12 residues. Written as DNA, the CDR3 is TGTGCCAGCAGCTTAGGACTAGCGGGGGAGTTCTTC. The encoded protein is CASSLGLAGEFF.

The chain joins TRBV20-1 to TRBJ1-3; D call uncertain. The CDR3 is made up of 11 amino acids. The V gene lost 6 bases and the J gene lost 8 bases, with 11 bases spanning the gap. Germline V CDR1 and CDR2: DFQATT, SNEGSKA (reference sequence). Written as DNA, the CDR3 is TGCAGTGCGCCGTCCCGGGACACCATATATTTT. Protein: CSAPSRDTIYF.

This clonotype was picked up many times. J is TRBJ2-7 and V is TRBV20-1; 8 bases agree with TRBD1. With 6 bases clipped from V and 2 bases from J, the junction kept 6 bases outside the gene matches. CDR3 length equals 13 residues. Germline V gene data show CDR1 as DFQATT and CDR2 as SNEGSKA (reference sequence). CDR3 nucleotides: TGCAGTGCGTGGACAGGGACCACCTACGAGCAGTACTTC. Translated: CSAWTGTTYEQYF.

This CDR3 is CASNGQTSPLHF. As DNA, the CDR3 is TGTGCCAGCAACGGACAGACTTCACCCCTCCACTTT. This chain connects TRBV6-1 to TRBJ1-6; weak D call: TRBD1 (6 bases). Trimming removed 7 bases at V and 9 bases at J, with 10 bases between. This CDR3 spans 12 amino acids. Germline CDR1 is MNHNS and CDR2 is SASEGT.

This clonotype has only a few counts. V and J are TRBV20-1 and TRBJ2-7; 8 positions match TRBD1. The CDR3 is made up of 15 amino acids. From germline, CDR1 is DFQATT and CDR2 SNEGSKA (reference sequence). V lost 3 bases to trimming and J lost 3 bases; unmatched junction nucleotides: 10. Here the CDR3 DNA reads TGCAGTGCTAGGCCATTCGGGACAGGAGTCTACGAGCAGTACTTC. Translation: CSARPFGTGVYEQYF.

This clonotype turned up a few times. The chain couples TRBV4-1 to TRBJ2-7; 9 nucleotides agree with TRBD1. The germline gives CDR1 MGHRA, CDR2 YSYEKL. CDR3 length equals 14 residues. V gave up 11 bases and J gave up 6 bases; unmatched junction bases: 14. The CDR3 sequence: CASSPGQGFSEQYF. CDR3 DNA: TGCGCCTCGTCTCCGGGACAGGGTTTTTCCGAGCAGTACTTC.

This clonotype was recorded many times. The rearrangement joins TRBV5-5 to TRBJ2-2; 7 bases are shared with TRBD1. J was trimmed by 3 bases and V by 4 bases; bases with no gene match: 6. Germline V gene lookup returns CDR1 SGHKS and CDR2 YYEKEE (reference sequence). CDR3 size: 15 residues. DNA of the CDR3: TGTGCCAGCAGCCTGCGTACAGGGGACACCGGGGAGCTGTTTTTT. It is translated as CASSLRTGDTGELFF.